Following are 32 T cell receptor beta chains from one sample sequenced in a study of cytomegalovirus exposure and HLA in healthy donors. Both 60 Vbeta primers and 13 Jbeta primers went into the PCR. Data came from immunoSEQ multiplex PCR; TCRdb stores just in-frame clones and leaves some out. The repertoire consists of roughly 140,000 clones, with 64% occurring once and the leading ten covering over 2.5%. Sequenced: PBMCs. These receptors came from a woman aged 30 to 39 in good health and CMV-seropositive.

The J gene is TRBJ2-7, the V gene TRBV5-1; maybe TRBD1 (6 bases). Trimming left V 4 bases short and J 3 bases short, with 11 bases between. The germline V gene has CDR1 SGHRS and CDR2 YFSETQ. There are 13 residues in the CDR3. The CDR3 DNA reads TGCGCCAGCAGCCCGGCGGACAGCTACGAGCAGTACTTC. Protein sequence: CASSPADSYEQYF.

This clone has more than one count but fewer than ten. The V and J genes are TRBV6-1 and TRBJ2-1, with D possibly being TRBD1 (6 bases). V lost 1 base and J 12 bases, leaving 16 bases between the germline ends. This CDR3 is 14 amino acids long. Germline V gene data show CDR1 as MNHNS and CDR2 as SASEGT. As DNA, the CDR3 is TGTGCCAGCAGTGAAGGGCAGGGGTACTTCGGGCAGTTCTTC. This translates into CASSEGQGYFGQFF.

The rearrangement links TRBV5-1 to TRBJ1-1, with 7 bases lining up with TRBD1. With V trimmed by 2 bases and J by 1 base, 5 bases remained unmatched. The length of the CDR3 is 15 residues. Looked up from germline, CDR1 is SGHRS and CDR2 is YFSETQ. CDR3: CASSFRQGENTEAFF. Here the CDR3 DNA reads TGCGCCAGCAGCTTCCGGCAGGGGGAGAACACTGAAGCTTTCTTT.

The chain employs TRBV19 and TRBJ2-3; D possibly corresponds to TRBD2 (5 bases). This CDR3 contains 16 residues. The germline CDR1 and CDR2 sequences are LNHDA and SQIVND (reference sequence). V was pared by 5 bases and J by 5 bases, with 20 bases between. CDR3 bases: TGTGCCAGTAGTTATTTTGACGAGGGCCCTCAAGATACGCAGTATTTT. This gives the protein CASSYFDEGPQDTQYF.

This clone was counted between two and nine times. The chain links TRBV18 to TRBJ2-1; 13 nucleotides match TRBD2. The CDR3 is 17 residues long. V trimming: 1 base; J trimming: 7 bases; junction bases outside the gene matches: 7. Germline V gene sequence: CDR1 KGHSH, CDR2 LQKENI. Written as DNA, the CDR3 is TGTGCCAGCTCACCACAAACTAGCGGGAGGGCCATGAATGAGCAGTTCTTC. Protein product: CASSPQTSGRAMNEQFF.

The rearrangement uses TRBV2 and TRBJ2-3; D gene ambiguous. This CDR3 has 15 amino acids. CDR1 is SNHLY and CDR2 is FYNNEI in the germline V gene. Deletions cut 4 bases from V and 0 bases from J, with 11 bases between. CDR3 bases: TGTGCCAGCAGTGCCCCCTCGTATAGCACAGATACGCAGTATTTT. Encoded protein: CASSAPSYSTDTQYF.

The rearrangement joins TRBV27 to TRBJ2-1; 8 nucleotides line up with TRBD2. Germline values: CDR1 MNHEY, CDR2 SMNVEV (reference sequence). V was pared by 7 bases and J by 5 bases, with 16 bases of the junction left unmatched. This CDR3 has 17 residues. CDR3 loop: CASIVSAGEMVHNEQFF. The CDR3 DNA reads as TGTGCCAGCATCGTTTCAGCGGGAGAGATGGTGCACAATGAGCAGTTCTTC.

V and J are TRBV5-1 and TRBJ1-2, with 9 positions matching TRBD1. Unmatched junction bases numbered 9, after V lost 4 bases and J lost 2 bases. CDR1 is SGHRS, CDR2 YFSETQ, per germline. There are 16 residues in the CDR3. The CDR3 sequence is CASSLPGQGENYGYTF. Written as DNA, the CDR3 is TGCGCCAGCAGCCTTCCGGGACAGGGCGAGAACTATGGCTACACCTTC.

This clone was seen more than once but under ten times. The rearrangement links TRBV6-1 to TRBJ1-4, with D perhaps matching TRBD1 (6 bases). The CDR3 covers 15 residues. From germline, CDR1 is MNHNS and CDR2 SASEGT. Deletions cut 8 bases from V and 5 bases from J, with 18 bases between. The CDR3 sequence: CASGREGRGNEKLFF. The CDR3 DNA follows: TGTGCCAGCGGTAGGGAGGGCAGGGGAAATGAAAAACTGTTTTTT.

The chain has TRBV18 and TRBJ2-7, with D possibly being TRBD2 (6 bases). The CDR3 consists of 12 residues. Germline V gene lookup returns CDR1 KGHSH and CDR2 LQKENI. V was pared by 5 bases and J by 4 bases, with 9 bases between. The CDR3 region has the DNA TGTGCCAGCTCATTCGGGGGTTACGAGCAGTACTTC. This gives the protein CASSFGGYEQYF.

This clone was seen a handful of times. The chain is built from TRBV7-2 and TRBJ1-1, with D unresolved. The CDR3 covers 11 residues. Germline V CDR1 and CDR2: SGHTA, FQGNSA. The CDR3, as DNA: TGTGCTTGCGCCGCTACGATTGAAGCTTTCTTT. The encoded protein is CACAATIEAFF.

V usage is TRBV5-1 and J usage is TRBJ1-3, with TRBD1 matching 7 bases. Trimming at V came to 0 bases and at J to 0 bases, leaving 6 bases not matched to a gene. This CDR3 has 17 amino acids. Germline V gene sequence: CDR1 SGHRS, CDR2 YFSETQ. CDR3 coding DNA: TGCGCCAGCAGCTTGGGGGCTTCAGGGGGCTCTGGAAACACCATATATTTT. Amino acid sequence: CASSLGASGGSGNTIYF.

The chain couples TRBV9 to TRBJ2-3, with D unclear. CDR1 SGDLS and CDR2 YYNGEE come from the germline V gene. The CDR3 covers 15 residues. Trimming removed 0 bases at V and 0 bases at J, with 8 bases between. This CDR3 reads CASSVGRWSTDTQYF. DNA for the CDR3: TGTGCCAGCAGCGTAGGCAGGTGGAGCACAGATACGCAGTATTTT.

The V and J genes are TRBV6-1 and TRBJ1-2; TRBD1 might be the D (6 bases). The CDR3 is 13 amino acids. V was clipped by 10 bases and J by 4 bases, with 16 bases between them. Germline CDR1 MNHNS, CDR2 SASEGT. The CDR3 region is CAIQGNLAYGYTF. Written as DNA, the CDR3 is TGTGCCATCCAGGGGAATTTGGCCTATGGCTACACCTTC.

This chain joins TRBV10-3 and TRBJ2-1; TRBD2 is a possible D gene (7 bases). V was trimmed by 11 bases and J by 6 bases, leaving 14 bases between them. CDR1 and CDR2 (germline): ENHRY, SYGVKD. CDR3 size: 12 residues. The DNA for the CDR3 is TGTGCCGCCTCCGGGGGGCTCAATGAGCAGTTCTTC. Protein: CAASGGLNEQFF.

The CDR3 protein is CASSPPAGNTGELFF. In DNA form, the CDR3 reads TGTGCCAGCAGCCCCCCAGCGGGGAACACCGGGGAGCTGTTTTTT. The V call is TRBV9, the J call TRBJ2-2; TRBD2 might be the D (6 bases). The CDR3 totals 15 residues. The V end lost 4 bases, the J end lost 1 base, and 11 bases lay between the germline ends. Per germline, CDR1 SGDLS and CDR2 YYNGEE.

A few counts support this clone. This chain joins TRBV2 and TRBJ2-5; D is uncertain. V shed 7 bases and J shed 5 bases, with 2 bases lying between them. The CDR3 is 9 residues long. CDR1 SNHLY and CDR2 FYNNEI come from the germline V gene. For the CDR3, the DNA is TGTGCCAGCACTGAGACCCAGTACTTC. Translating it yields CASTETQYF. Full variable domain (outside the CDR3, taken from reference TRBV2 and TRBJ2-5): EPEVTQTPSHQVTQMGQEVILRCVPISNHLYFYWYRQILGQKVEFLVSFYNNEISEKSEIFDDQFSVERPDGSNFTLKIRSTKLEDSAMYFCASTETQYFGPGTRLLVL.

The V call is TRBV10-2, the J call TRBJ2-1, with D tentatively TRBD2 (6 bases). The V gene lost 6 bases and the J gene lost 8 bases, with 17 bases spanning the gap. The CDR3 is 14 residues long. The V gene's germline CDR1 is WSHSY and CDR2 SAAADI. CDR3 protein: CASSGGAGPDEQFF. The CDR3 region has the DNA TGCGCCAGCAGCGGCGGGGCGGGTCCCGATGAGCAGTTCTTC.

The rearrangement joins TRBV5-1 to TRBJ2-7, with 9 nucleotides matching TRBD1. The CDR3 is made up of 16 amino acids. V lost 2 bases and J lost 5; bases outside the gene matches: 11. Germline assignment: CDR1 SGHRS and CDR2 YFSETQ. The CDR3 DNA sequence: TGCGCCAGCAGCTTTATCTCCGGGACAGGGATACACGAGCAGTACTTC. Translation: CASSFISGTGIHEQYF.

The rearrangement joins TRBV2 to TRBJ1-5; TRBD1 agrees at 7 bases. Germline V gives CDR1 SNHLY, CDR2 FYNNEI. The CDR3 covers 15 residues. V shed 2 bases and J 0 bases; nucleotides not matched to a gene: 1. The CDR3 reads CASSEQGGSNQPQHF. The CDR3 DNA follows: TGTGCCAGCAGTGAACAGGGGGGTAGCAATCAGCCCCAGCATTTT.

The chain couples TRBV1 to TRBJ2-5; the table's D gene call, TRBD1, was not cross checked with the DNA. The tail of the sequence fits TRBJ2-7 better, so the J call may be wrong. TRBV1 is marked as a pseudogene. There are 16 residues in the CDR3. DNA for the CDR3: TGCACCAGCAGCCAAGATAATGGGACATCTCCCTACGAGCAGTACTTC. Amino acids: CTSSQDNGTSPYEQYF.

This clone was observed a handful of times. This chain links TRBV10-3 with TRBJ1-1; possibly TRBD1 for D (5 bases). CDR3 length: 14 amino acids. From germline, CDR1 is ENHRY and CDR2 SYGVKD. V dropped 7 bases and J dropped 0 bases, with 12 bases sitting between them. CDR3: CAITSAGLNTEAFF. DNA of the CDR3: TGTGCCATCACCTCCGCAGGGTTGAACACTGAAGCTTTCTTT.

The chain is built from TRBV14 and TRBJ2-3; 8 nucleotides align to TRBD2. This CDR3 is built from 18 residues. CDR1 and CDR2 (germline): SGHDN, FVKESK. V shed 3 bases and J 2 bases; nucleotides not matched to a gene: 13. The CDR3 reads CASSQPEIAGFPTDTQYF. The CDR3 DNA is TGTGCCAGCAGCCAGCCCGAAATAGCGGGGTTCCCCACAGATACGCAGTATTTT.

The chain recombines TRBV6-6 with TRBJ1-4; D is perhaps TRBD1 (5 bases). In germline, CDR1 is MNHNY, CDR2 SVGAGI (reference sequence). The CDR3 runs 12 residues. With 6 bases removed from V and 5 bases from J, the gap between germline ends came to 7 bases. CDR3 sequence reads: CASRPGNEKLFF. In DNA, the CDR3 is TGTGCCAGCAGGCCAGGGAATGAAAAACTGTTTTTT.

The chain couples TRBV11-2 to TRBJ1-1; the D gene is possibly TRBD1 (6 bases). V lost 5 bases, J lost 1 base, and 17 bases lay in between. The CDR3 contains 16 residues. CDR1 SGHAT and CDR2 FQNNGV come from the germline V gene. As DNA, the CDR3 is TGTGCCAGCAGCGAACCAACAGGGTTAGGGAACACTGAAGCTTTCTTT. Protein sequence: CASSEPTGLGNTEAFF.

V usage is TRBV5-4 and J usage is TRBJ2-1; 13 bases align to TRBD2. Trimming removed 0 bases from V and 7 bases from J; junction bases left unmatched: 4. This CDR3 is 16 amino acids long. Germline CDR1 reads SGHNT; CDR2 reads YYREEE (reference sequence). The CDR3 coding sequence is TGTGCCAGCAGCTTGGGGGGACTAGCGGGGAAAAATGAGCAGTTCTTC. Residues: CASSLGGLAGKNEQFF.

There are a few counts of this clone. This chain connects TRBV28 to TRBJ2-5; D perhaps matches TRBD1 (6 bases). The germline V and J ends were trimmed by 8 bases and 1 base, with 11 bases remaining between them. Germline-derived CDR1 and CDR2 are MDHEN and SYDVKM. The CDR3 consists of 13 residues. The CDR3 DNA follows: TGTGCCAGCCTCCAACAGGGCCAAGAGACCCAGTACTTC. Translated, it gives CASLQQGQETQYF.

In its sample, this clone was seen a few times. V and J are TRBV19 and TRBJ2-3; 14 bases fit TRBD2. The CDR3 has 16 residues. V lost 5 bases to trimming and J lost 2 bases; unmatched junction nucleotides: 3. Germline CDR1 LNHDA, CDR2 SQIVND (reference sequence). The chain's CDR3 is CASSGLAGGITDTQYF. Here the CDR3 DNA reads TGTGCCAGTAGTGGACTAGCGGGGGGTATCACAGATACGCAGTATTTT.

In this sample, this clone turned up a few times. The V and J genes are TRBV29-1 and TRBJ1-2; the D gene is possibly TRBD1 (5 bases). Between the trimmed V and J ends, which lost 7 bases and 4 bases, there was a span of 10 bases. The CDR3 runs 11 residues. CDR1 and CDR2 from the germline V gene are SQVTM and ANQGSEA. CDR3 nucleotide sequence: TGCAGCGACAGGAGCCCCTATGGCTACACCTTC. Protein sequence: CSDRSPYGYTF.

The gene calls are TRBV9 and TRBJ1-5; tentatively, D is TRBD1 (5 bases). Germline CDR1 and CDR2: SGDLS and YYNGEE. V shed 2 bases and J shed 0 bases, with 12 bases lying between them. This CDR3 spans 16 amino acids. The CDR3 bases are TGTGCCAGCAGCGTTGGTCCAGGGTATAGCAATCAGCCCCAGCATTTT. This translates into CASSVGPGYSNQPQHF.

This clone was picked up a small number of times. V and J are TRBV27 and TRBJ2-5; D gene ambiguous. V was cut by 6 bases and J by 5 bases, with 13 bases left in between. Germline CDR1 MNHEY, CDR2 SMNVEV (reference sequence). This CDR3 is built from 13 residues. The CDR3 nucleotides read TGTGCCAGCAGGAGGCAGCGATCCGAGACCCAGTACTTC. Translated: CASRRQRSETQYF.

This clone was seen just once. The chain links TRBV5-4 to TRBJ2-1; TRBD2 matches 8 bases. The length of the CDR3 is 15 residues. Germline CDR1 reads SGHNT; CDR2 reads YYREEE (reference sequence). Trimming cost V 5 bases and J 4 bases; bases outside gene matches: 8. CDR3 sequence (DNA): TGTGCCAGCAGTTTTACTAGCGGACTTTACAATGAGCAGTTCTTC. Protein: CASSFTSGLYNEQFF.